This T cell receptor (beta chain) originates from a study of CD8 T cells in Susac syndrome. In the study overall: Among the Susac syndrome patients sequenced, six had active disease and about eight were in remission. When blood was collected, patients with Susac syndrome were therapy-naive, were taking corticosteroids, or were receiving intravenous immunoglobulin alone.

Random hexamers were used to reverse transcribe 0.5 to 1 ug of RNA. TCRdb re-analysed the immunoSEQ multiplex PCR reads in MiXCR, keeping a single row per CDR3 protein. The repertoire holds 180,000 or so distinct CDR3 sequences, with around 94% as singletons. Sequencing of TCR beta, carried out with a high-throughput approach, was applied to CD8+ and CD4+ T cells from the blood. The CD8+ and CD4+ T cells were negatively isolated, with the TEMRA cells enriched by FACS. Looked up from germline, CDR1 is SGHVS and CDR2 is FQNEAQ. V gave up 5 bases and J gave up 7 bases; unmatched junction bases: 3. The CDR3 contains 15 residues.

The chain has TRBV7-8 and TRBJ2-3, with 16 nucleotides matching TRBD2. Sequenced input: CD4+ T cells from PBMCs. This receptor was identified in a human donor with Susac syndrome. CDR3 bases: TGTGCCAGCAGCGAGGGACTAGCGGGAGGGTATACGCAGTATTTT. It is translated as CASSEGLAGGYTQYF.